This T cell receptor (beta chain) is from a study of cytomegalovirus exposure and HLA in healthy donors (dated by TCRdb to 2016 to 2017). The study in broad terms: A later analysis indicated that the roughly 130 validation repertoires were generated on the platform also employed for the roughly 720 repertoires of the first cohort. The study aimed to test whether cataloging public T cell receptors could reveal signatures of past pathogen exposure. In addition to the first cohort of several hundred subjects, a separate validation cohort of 120 different subjects was used. To predict cytomegalovirus infection status, the study combined high-throughput TCR immunosequencing, statistical association of individual TCRs with disease status, and machine learning.

From cysteine to phenylalanine, the CDR3 is 14 amino acids long. The read is trimmed to its CDR3 DNA, 42 bases read in frame from base 1. Looking up the germline V gene (reference sequence) yields CDR1 SEHNR and CDR2 FQNEAQ. V is clipped by 3 bases and J by 1 base, and the sequence between their germline boundaries is 7 bases long. Turning to this clone: Its cognate antigen has yet to be identified. No base quality values were provided; no much bigger clone lies one nucleotide off.

The donors were included in the validation cohort of 120 subjects, a group kept apart from the approximately 690-subject first cohort. Library prep was done by the immunoSEQ multiplex PCR assay. Per the original workflow: A statistical classification framework was built for diagnosing cytomegalovirus status from the catalog of TCR beta chain sequences. In TCRdb, the immuneACCESS table is reduced to in-frame sequences with V and J assigned. These tables do not hold every clone; where another copy was compared, an unresolved V gene accounts for under half, and the others remain unexplained. V and J calls and clone size follow that table, whereas D and trimming were derived from the DNA. The sample profile shows about 220,000 clones; around 80% of them were found once. The ten most abundant clones make up 11% to 15% of the sample. Broader findings and caveats from the paper: Subsequent analysis determined that TCRs grouped into clusters in the first cohort also showed a tendency toward co-occurrence across the 120 validation repertoires, and roughly 94% of cluster scores exceeded 0. A total of 150 to 200 TCR beta chains were listed by the study as associated with cytomegalovirus. All 120 or so repertoires were used to score co-occurrence in the validation cohort in a later analysis, because that analysis had no HLA typing for the cohort. A few of the identified cytomegalovirus-associated TCR beta chains were confirmed in vitro to be specific for cytomegalovirus antigens. The authors suggested that the approach could potentially be generalized to other disease states and immunological phenotypes. Most TCR sequences were seen in very few donors, while some public TCRs were found in many individuals. The classifier was reported to diagnose cytomegalovirus status with high specificity and sensitivity in both the original and validation cohorts.

This clonotype was obtained from a woman between 25 and 40 years old in good health and CMV-seropositive. The specimen was PBMCs. The chain was built from TRBV7-9 and TRBJ1-5; TRBD1 could be the D gene, as 6 bases match. The DNA sequence is as follows: TGTGCCAGCAGCTTGGGGACAAGCAATCAGCCCCAGCATTTT. This translates into CASSLGTSNQPQHF.